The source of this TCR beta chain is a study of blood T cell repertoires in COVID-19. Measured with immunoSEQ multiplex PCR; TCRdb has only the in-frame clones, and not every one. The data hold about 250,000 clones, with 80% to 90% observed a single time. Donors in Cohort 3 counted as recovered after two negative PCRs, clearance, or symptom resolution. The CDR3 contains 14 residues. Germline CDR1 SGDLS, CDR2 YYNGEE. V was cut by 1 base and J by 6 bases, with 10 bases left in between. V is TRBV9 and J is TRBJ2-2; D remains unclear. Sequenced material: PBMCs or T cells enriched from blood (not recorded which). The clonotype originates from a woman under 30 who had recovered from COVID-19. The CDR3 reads CASSVRFPPGELFF. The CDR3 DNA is TGTGCCAGCAGCGTACGGTTCCCCCCCGGGGAGCTGTTTTTT. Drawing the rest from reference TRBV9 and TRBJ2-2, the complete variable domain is DSGVTQTPKHLITATGQRVTLRCSPRSGDLSVYWYQQSLDQGLQFLIQYYNGEERAKGNILERFSAQQFPDLHSELNLSSLELGDSALYFCASSVRFPPGELFFGEGSRLTVL.